The T cell receptor (beta chain) described here comes from a study of Ad26.COV2.S vaccination and SARS-CoV-2 variants. As for the study in general: Participant was drawn from the COV1001 Ad26.COV2.S trial arm. Findings and caveats of the study: Marked by substantial breadth, spike-specific CD8+ and CD4+ T cell responses were reportedly seen after vaccination.

As to treatment: about 20 received Ad26.COV2.S at low or high dose, single or two shots; 5 received placebo; per-sample allocation not given. Samples were taken on day 63 after the first vaccine or placebo injection. Boston supplied an adult donor aged 18-55 years. Remarks on this clone: Its antigen is undetermined.

Using immunoSEQ multiplex PCR, the repertoire was profiled, and TCRdb retains in-frame clones only, with some absent. The table records fewer than 400,000 clones, approximately 86% of them present only once. Trimming left V 3 bases short and J 0 bases short, with 15 bases between. CDR3 size: 16 residues. Germline loops: CDR1 MGHRA, CDR2 YSYEKL. The chain carries TRBV4-1 and TRBJ2-7, with a tentative D call TRBD2 (5 bases). Here the sequenced sample was peripheral blood, taken in a trial of Ad26.COV2.S vaccine versus placebo. The receptor was derived from a person aged 18-60 years who received the Ad26.COV2.S COVID-19 vaccine or a placebo. CDR3 protein: CASSQVRLGSSYEQYF. Written as DNA, the CDR3 is TGCGCCAGCAGCCAGGTTAGGCTGGGGAGCTCCTACGAGCAGTACTTC.